The TCR beta chain described here comes from a study of cytomegalovirus exposure and HLA in healthy donors. The study, taken as a whole, reports: There was a cluster of highly shared sequence variants that was likely a sequencing artifact.

With respect to this clone: What it recognizes is unknown.

There are 16 residues in the CDR3. Trimming shortened V by 4 bases and J by 4 bases, and 17 bases separated the two germline ends. CDR1 and CDR2 from the germline V gene are SGDLS and YYNGEE. The PCR used 60 Vbeta and 13 Jbeta primers. Data came from immunoSEQ multiplex PCR; TCRdb stores just in-frame clones and leaves some out. The sample lists around 130,000 clones; approximately 81% were seen once. Sequencing was carried out using PBMCs. This receptor was identified in a man aged 18 to 30 in good health and CMV-seronegative. J is TRBJ2-2 and V is TRBV9; D is unresolved. CDR3 sequence: CASSSETYRPTGELFF. CDR3 nucleotide sequence: TGTGCCAGCAGCTCCGAGACTTATCGGCCCACCGGGGAGCTGTTTTTT.